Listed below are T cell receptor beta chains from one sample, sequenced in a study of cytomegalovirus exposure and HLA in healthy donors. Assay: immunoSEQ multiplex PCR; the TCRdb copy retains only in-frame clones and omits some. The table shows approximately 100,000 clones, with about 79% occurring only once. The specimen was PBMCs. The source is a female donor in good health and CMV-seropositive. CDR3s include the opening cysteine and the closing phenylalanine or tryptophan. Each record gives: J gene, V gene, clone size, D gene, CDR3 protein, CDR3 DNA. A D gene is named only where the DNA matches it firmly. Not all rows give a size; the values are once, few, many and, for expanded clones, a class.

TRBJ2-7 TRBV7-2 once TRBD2 CASSLGTSGKAEQYF TGTGCCAGCAGCTTAGGGACTAGCGGGAAGGCCGAGCAGTACTTC
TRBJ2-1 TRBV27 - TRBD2 CASSLSLGLANNEQFF TGTGCCAGCAGTTTATCTTTGGGACTAGCCAACAATGAGCAGTTCTTC
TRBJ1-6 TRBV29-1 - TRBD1 CSVATGPNSPLHF TGCAGCGTGGCGACAGGGCCTAATTCACCCCTCCACTTT
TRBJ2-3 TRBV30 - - CAWGPSDTQYF TGTGCCTGGGGGCCCTCGGATACGCAGTATTTT
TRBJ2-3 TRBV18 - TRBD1 CASSPGGQGAGSTDTQYF TGTGCCAGCTCACCAGGTGGACAGGGGGCGGGAAGCACAGATACGCAGTATTTT
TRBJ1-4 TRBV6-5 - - CASSYSVGRTNEKLFF TGTGCCAGCAGTTACTCAGTGGGGCGGACTAATGAAAAACTGTTTTTT
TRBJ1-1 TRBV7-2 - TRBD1 CASSPGTGGTEAFF TGTGCCAGCAGCCCGGGGACAGGGGGCACTGAAGCTTTCTTT
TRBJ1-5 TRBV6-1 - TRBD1 CASSGDRNQPQHF TGTGCCAGCAGTGGGGACAGGAATCAGCCCCAGCATTTT
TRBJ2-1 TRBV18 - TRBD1 CASSGTGPGGQFF TGTGCCAGCTCAGGGACAGGGCCCGGGGGGCAGTTCTTC
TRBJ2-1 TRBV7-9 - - CASTPRGAGNEQFF TGTGCCAGCACCCCTCGGGGGGCGGGGAATGAGCAGTTCTTC
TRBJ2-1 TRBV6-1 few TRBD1 CASSEGQWNNEQFF TGTGCCAGCAGTGAGGGACAGTGGAACAATGAGCAGTTCTTC
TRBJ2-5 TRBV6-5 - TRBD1 CASSKGTAQETQYF TGTGCCAGCAGTAAGGGGACAGCCCAAGAGACCCAGTACTTC
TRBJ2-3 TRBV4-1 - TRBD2 CASSLLLAGEIDTQYF TGCGCCAGCAGCCTACTACTAGCGGGAGAGATAGATACGCAGTATTTT
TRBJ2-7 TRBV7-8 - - CASTDFTTRSSYEQYF TGTGCCAGCACCGACTTTACGACTAGATCCTCCTACGAGCAGTACTTC
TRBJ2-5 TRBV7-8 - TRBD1 CASSSQTGRGRETQYF TGTGCCAGCAGTTCCCAAACTGGCAGGGGGCGTGAGACCCAGTACTTC
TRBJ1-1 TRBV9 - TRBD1 CASSPTGQGFEAFF TGTGCCAGCAGCCCCACTGGACAGGGCTTTGAAGCTTTCTTT
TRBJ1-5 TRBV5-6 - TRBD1 CASSLVGQNQPQHF TGTGCCAGCAGCTTGGTGGGACAGAATCAGCCCCAGCATTTT
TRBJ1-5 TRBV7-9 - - CASSSGVGNSNQPQHF TGTGCCAGCAGCTCGGGGGTGGGTAATAGCAATCAGCCCCAGCATTTT
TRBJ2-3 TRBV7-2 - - CASSLYTDTQYF TGTGCCAGCAGCTTATACACAGATACGCAGTATTTT
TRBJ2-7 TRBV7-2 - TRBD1 CASSLDRGKPYEQYF TGTGCCAGCAGCCTTGACAGGGGAAAACCCTACGAGCAGTACTTC
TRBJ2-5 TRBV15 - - CATSRDFRGIQETQYF TGTGCCACCAGCAGAGATTTTCGGGGAATACAAGAGACCCAGTACTTC
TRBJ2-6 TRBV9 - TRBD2 CASRVSSGGPNGLTF TGTGCCAGCAGAGTTTCTAGCGGGGGTCCTAACGGCCTGACTTTC
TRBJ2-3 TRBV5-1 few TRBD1 CASRQGALGLDTQYF TGCGCCAGCAGGCAGGGGGCGCTTGGGTTAGATACGCAGTATTTT
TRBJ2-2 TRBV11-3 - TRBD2 CASRRGIAGANTGELFF TGTGCCAGCAGGAGGGGGATAGCGGGAGCGAACACCGGGGAGCTGTTTTTT
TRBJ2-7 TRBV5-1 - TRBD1 CASSLEGRTGSEQYF TGCGCCAGCAGCTTGGAGGGACGGACAGGGTCCGAGCAGTACTTC
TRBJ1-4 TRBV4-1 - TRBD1 CASSQALGQGATNEKLFF TGCGCCAGCAGCCAAGCGTTGGGACAGGGAGCAACTAATGAAAAACTGTTTTTT
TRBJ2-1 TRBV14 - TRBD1 CASSQEVPTGSNEQFF TGTGCCAGCAGCCAAGAGGTACCGACAGGGTCCAATGAGCAGTTCTTC
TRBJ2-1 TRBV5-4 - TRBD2 CASSGGGQEGYNEQFF TGTGCCAGCAGCGGGGGAGGGCAGGAGGGATACAATGAGCAGTTCTTC
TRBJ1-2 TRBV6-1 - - CARGRDEYYGYTF TGTGCCAGGGGGAGGGACGAGTACTATGGCTACACCTTC
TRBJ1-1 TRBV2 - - CASSEALSGGTEAFF TGTGCCAGCAGTGAAGCGCTTTCGGGGGGGACTGAAGCTTTCTTT
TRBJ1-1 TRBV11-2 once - CASSLMRQFPEAFF TGTGCCAGCAGCTTAATGAGACAGTTCCCTGAAGCTTTCTTT
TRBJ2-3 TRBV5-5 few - CASSFSGYSTDTQYF TGTGCCAGCAGCTTCTCGGGGTATAGCACAGATACGCAGTATTTT
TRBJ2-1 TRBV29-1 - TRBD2 CSVEDLLGLAGVNEQFF TGCAGCGTTGAAGATCTCCTGGGACTAGCGGGAGTTAATGAGCAGTTCTTC
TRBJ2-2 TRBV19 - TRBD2 CASSRTSGLTGELFF TGTGCCAGTAGTCGGACTAGCGGGCTCACCGGGGAGCTGTTTTTT
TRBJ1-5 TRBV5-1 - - CASSTRAGSPLENQPQHF TGCGCCAGCAGCACGCGAGCAGGGTCCCCATTGGAGAATCAGCCCCAGCATTTT
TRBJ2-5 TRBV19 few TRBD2 CASSSPGLAEETQYF TGTGCCAGTAGTTCCCCGGGACTAGCAGAAGAGACCCAGTACTTC
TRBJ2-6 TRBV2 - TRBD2 CASSRTSGGSGANVLTF TGTGCCAGCAGTCGGACTAGCGGGGGTTCTGGGGCCAACGTCCTGACTTTC
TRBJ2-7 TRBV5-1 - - CASSLGQGSYEQYF TGCGCCAGCAGCTTGGGGCAGGGCTCCTACGAGCAGTACTTC
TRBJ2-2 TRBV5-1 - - CATRGYAGGTGELFF TGCGCCACCCGAGGGTACGCAGGCGGGACCGGGGAGCTGTTTTTT
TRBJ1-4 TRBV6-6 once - CASSYLSLEKLFF TGTGCCAGCAGTTACCTGAGTTTAGAAAAACTGTTTTTT
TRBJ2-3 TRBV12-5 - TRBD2 CASGPTSGSIADTQYF TGTGCTAGTGGTCCGACTAGCGGGAGTATCGCAGATACGCAGTATTTT
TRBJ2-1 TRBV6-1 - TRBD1 CASSAGTGGYEQFF TGTGCCAGCTCGGCCGGGACAGGGGGGTATGAGCAGTTCTTC
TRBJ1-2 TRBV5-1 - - CASRGWGAVGYTF TGCGCCAGCAGGGGGTGGGGAGCGGTTGGCTACACCTTC
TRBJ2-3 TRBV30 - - CAWSAGSRTDTQYF TGTGCCTGGAGTGCGGGATCGCGCACAGATACGCAGTATTTT
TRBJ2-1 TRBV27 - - CASSRPTGGSDSNEQFF TGTGCCAGCAGCCGCCCCACTGGAGGGAGTGACAGCAATGAGCAGTTCTTC
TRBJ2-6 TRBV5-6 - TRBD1 CASSLWDRSIRGNGLTF TGTGCCAGCAGCTTGTGGGACAGGTCTATTCGTGGCAACGGCCTGACTTTC
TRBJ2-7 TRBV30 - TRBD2 CAWSGGGYYEQYF TGTGCCTGGAGCGGGGGGGGATACTACGAGCAGTACTTC
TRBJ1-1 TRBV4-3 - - CASSQDRAGATEAFF TGCGCCAGCAGCCAAGATCGGGCAGGGGCCACTGAAGCTTTCTTT
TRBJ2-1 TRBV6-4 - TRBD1 CASSDSPTGGGVDEQFF TGTGCCAGCAGTGACTCTCCCACAGGGGGCGGTGTGGATGAGCAGTTCTTC
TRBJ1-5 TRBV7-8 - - CASSYGSNQPQHF TGTGCCAGCAGCTACGGGAGCAATCAGCCCCAGCATTTT
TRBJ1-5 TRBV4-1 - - CASSQDLRGKDGNQPQHF TGCGCCAGCAGCCAAGATCTTCGGGGAAAAGACGGAAATCAGCCCCAGCATTTT
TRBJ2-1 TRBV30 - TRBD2 CAWSALAGGGGQFF TGTGCCTGGAGTGCACTAGCGGGAGGGGGGGGGCAGTTCTTC
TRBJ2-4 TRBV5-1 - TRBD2 CASSLGGSGGAGSQYF TGCGCCAGCAGCTTGGGGGGAAGCGGGGGGGCCGGCAGTCAGTACTTC
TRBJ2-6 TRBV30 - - CAWSVSGANGLTF TGTGCCTGGAGTGTATCTGGGGCCAACGGCCTGACTTTC
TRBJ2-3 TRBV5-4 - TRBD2 CASSSKVSGVTDTQYF TGTGCCAGCAGCTCGAAGGTTAGCGGGGTGACAGATACGCAGTATTTT